This is a list of T cell receptor beta chains from one sample in a study of T cells of healthy individuals. TCRdb fed the 5' RACE reads into MiXCR, producing one record per CDR3 protein. The repertoire includes tens of thousands of distinct CDR3 sequences, 16% of them detected once, and about 4.7% sits in the top ten. The receptors here all came from a human donor in good health. Each CDR3 is given with its conserved first and last residue. The D gene is left open where the match is weak. Size tells how often a clone was seen (once, few, many) or the class of an expanded clone, and some rows leave it out.

V gene	J gene	clone size	D gene	CDR3 protein	CDR3 DNA
TRBV19	TRBJ1-5	many	TRBD1	CASSRRQGGNSNQPQHF	TGTGCCAGTAGTAGGAGACAGGGGGGTAATAGCAATCAGCCCCAGCATTTT
TRBV27	TRBJ1-2	NA	NA	CASSLAPDYGYTF	TGTGCCAGCAGTTTAGCGCCGGACTATGGCTACACCTTC
TRBV9	TRBJ2-7	few	NA	CASSARTGTDEQYF	TGTGCCAGCAGCGCTAGGACGGGCACGGACGAGCAGTACTTC
TRBV30	TRBJ1-1	NA	NA	CAWTAGERTEAFF	TGTGCCTGGACTGCTGGGGAACGCACTGAAGCTTTCTTT
TRBV11-2	TRBJ2-7	many	NA	CASSLPLGGHGEQYF	TGTGCCAGCAGCTTGCCCTTGGGTGGCCACGGGGAGCAGTACTTC
TRBV28	TRBJ2-6	many	NA	CASSLWPSSGANVLTF	TGTGCCAGCAGTTTATGGCCTAGCTCTGGGGCCAACGTCCTGACTTTC
TRBV10-1	TRBJ2-1	NA	NA	CASSDRQYNNEQFF	TGCGCCAGCAGTGACAGGCAGTACAACAATGAGCAGTTCTTC
TRBV5-4	TRBJ2-1	many	TRBD2	CASSPGGGTSGTISEQFF	TGTGCCAGCAGCCCGGGGGGTGGGACTAGCGGGACGATTAGTGAGCAGTTCTTC
TRBV19	TRBJ2-1	NA	NA	CAGSKGGSYNEQFF	TGTGCCGGATCGAAGGGTGGCTCCTACAATGAGCAGTTCTTC
TRBV9	TRBJ2-3	few	TRBD2	CASSVDLAGADTQYF	TGTGCCAGCAGCGTAGATTTAGCGGGGGCCGATACGCAGTATTTT
TRBV4-1	TRBJ2-7	many	NA	CASSQEVQGREQYF	TGCGCCAGCAGCCAAGAAGTGCAGGGCCGGGAGCAGTACTTC
TRBV7-9	TRBJ2-6	many	NA	CATPSSGANVLTF	TGTGCCACCCCCTCCTCTGGGGCCAACGTCCTGACTTTC
TRBV28	TRBJ1-6	NA	TRBD1	CASSTTGTGSNSPLHF	TGTGCCAGCAGTACCACCGGGACAGGGTCCAATTCACCCCTCCACTTT
TRBV20-1	TRBJ2-7	many	NA	CSARDKSLSSEQYF	TGCAGTGCTAGAGATAAGAGCCTATCGAGCGAGCAGTACTTC
TRBV10-3	TRBJ2-6	few	NA	CAISESPGAGANVLTF	TGTGCCATCAGTGAGTCGCCGGGTGCTGGGGCCAACGTCCTGACTTTC
TRBV19	TRBJ1-1	many	TRBD1	CASSTGTGGGGTEAFF	TGTGCCAGTAGTACGGGAACAGGGGGAGGGGGCACTGAAGCTTTCTTT
TRBV7-9	TRBJ2-3	many	NA	CASRPGTTDTQYF	TGTGCCAGCAGGCCCGGGACCACAGATACGCAGTATTTT
TRBV4-2	TRBJ1-6	many	TRBD1	CASSRDRDNSPLHF	TGTGCCAGCAGCCGGGACAGAGATAATTCACCCCTCCACTTT
TRBV7-9	TRBJ2-4	many	NA	CASSWSDGIQYF	TGTGCCAGCAGCTGGTCCGATGGCATTCAGTACTTC
TRBV6-1	TRBJ2-2	NA	NA	CASSEALSRRELFF	TGTGCCAGCAGTGAAGCGCTATCCCGAAGGGAGCTGTTTTTT
TRBV19	TRBJ1-1	many	NA	CASGTSTEAFF	TGTGCCAGCGGAACAAGCACTGAAGCTTTCTTT
TRBV6-5	TRBJ2-3	NA	TRBD1	CASSKDRADTQYF	TGTGCCAGCAGTAAGGACAGGGCAGATACGCAGTATTTT
TRBV29-1	TRBJ2-3	NA	TRBD1	CSVTGDKDTQYF	TGCAGCGTCACAGGGGACAAAGATACGCAGTATTTT
TRBV6-2/TRBV6-3	TRBJ2-1	many	TRBD2	CASSSSSGGGNEQFF	TGTGCCAGCAGTTCATCTAGCGGAGGAGGCAATGAGCAGTTCTTC
TRBV9	TRBJ2-2	many	NA	CASNPNTGELFF	TGTGCCAGTAATCCGAACACCGGGGAGCTGTTTTTT
TRBV28	TRBJ2-6	medium-sized	NA	CASSFPRGIGANVLTF	TGTGCCAGCAGTTTCCCCCGGGGCATTGGGGCCAACGTCCTGACTTTC
TRBV5-6	TRBJ2-1	many	NA	CASSLASGYNEQFF	TGTGCCAGCAGCTTGGCTTCGGGGTACAATGAGCAGTTCTTC
TRBV27	TRBJ2-1	NA	NA	CASSLGGHYNEQFF	TGTGCCAGCAGTTTAGGGGGGCATTACAATGAGCAGTTCTTC
TRBV4-1	TRBJ1-5	many	NA	CASSVRYSNQPQHF	TGCGCCAGCAGCGTACGGTATAGCAATCAGCCCCAGCATTTT
TRBV3-1	TRBJ1-3	NA	NA	CASSQIAGNTIYF	TGTGCCAGCAGCCAGATCGCTGGAAACACCATATATTTT
TRBV6-5	TRBJ1-1	NA	NA	CASSYEWGRGNTEAFF	TGTGCCAGCAGTTACGAGTGGGGACGAGGGAACACTGAAGCTTTCTTT
TRBV18	TRBJ2-7	few	NA	CASSPSRDGYEQYF	TGTGCCAGCTCACCATCTCGGGATGGGTACGAGCAGTACTTC
TRBV12-3/TRBV12-4	TRBJ1-5	many	NA	CASRMRTEQPQHF	TGTGCCAGCAGAATGAGGACAGAACAGCCCCAGCATTTT
TRBV3-1	TRBJ1-1	few	TRBD1	CASSSGTGITEAFF	TGTGCCAGCAGCTCCGGGACAGGGATCACTGAAGCTTTCTTT
TRBV10-3	TRBJ2-2	NA	TRBD1	CAISRTGNGELFF	TGTGCCATCAGTCGGACAGGTAACGGGGAGCTGTTTTTT
TRBV9	TRBJ2-7	many	TRBD2	CASSVGTSLWEQYF	TGTGCCAGCAGCGTTGGGACTAGCCTCTGGGAGCAGTACTTC
TRBV6-4	TRBJ2-1	many	TRBD2	CASSDTSGGYNEQFF	TGTGCCAGCAGTGACACTAGCGGGGGTTACAATGAGCAGTTCTTC
TRBV10-3	TRBJ2-7	few	NA	CAISDFSSYEQYF	TGTGCCATCAGTGATTTCTCCTCCTACGAGCAGTACTTC
TRBV29-1	TRBJ2-6	NA	TRBD2	CSVGGGSGANVLTF	TGCAGCGTTGGGGGGGGTTCTGGGGCCAACGTCCTGACTTTC
TRBV14	TRBJ2-7	few	TRBD2	CASSHRVGGDEQYF	TGTGCCAGCAGCCACAGGGTCGGGGGGGACGAGCAGTACTTC
TRBV4-3	TRBJ1-6	few	NA	CASSQEGALYNSPLHF	TGCGCCAGCAGCCAAGAAGGTGCACTCTATAATTCACCCCTCCACTTT
TRBV10-3	TRBJ2-1	NA	NA	CAISDKGNEQFF	TGTGCCATCAGTGATAAGGGAAATGAGCAGTTCTTC
TRBV4-1	TRBJ2-2	many	TRBD1	CASSLTGGATGELFF	TGCGCCAGCAGCCTGACAGGGGGCGCCACCGGGGAGCTGTTTTTT
TRBV28	TRBJ2-7	many	TRBD2	CASSWGRDPTGEQYF	TGTGCCAGCTCCTGGGGGAGGGACCCGACGGGGGAGCAGTACTTC
TRBV3-1	TRBJ2-1	NA	NA	CASSRRQDPYNEQFF	TGTGCCAGCAGCCGTCGACAGGACCCCTACAATGAGCAGTTCTTC
TRBV20-1	TRBJ1-1	few	NA	CSARDNRGTREAFF	TGCAGTGCTAGAGATAACCGGGGGACAAGAGAAGCTTTCTTT
TRBV6-1	TRBJ2-7	few	NA	CASRGNRFGIYEQYF	TGTGCCAGCAGGGGGAACAGGTTCGGGATCTACGAGCAGTACTTC
TRBV9	TRBJ2-6	few	NA	CASSVVGRGANVLTF	TGTGCCAGCAGCGTAGTAGGGCGGGGGGCCAACGTCCTGACTTTC
TRBV5-5	TRBJ2-7	NA	TRBD1	CASSFLGTELYEQYF	TGTGCCAGCAGCTTTTTAGGGACAGAGCTTTACGAGCAGTACTTC
TRBV10-3	TRBJ2-7	many	NA	CARLPTVVDF	TGTGCCAGACTTCCGACGGTCGTTGACTTC
TRBV4-3	TRBJ2-3	many	NA	CASSQEAKLTDLRTDTQYF	TGCGCCAGCAGCCAAGAGGCTAAACTAACTGACCTCCGCACAGATACGCAGTATTTT
TRBV3-1	TRBJ2-7	NA	TRBD2	CASSQGGLGYEQHF	TGTGCCAGCAGCCAGGGGGGACTAGGCTACGAGCAGCACTTC
TRBV24-1	TRBJ2-5	few	NA	CATSDSLGQETQYF	TGTGCCACCAGTGATTCATTAGGCCAAGAGACCCAGTACTTC
TRBV4-3	TRBJ2-1	NA	NA	CASSQETPGEQFF	TGCGCCAGCAGCCAAGAAACCCCGGGTGAGCAGTTCTTC
TRBV18	TRBJ1-5	NA	NA	CASSREQAQVNQPQHF	TGTGCCAGCTCACGTGAACAGGCCCAAGTAAATCAGCCCCAGCATTTT
TRBV20-1	TRBJ2-5	few	TRBD2	CSARLAVKETQYF	TGCAGTGCTCGACTAGCGGTGAAGGAGACCCAGTACTTC
TRBV14	TRBJ2-7	many	NA	CASSQSGTTYEQYF	TGTGCCAGCAGCCAATCCGGGACGACCTACGAGCAGTACTTC
TRBV7-9	TRBJ2-1	many	TRBD2	CASSGGLAGGQYEQFF	TGTGCCAGCAGCGGGGGACTAGCGGGGGGGCAATACGAGCAGTTCTTC
TRBV20-1	TRBJ1-5	NA	NA	CSARDVGNQPQHF	TGCAGTGCTAGAGATGTGGGAAATCAGCCCCAGCATTTT
TRBV24-1	TRBJ2-1	NA	TRBD2	CATQSGGPRDEQFF	TGTGCCACCCAGTCGGGAGGGCCGAGGGATGAGCAGTTCTTC